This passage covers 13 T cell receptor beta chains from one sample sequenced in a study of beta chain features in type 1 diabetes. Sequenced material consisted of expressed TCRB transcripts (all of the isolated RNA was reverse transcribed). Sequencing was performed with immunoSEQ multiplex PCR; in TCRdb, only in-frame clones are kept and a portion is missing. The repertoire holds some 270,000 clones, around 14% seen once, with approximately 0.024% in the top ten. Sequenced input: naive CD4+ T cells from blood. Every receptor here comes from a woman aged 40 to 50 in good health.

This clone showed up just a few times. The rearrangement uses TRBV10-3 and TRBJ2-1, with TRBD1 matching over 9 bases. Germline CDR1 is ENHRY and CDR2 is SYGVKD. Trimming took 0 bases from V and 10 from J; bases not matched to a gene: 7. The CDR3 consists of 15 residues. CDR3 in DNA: TGTGCCATCAGTGAGTCGGGACAGGGTGGAGGCGAGCAGTTCTTC. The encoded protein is CAISESGQGGGEQFF.

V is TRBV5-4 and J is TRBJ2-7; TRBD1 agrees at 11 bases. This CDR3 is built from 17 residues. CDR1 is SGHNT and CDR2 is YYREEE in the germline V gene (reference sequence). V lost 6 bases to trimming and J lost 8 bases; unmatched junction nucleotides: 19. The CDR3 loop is CASTNTGRDRGLGKQYF. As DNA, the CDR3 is TGTGCCAGCACGAATACAGGCCGGGACAGGGGGTTGGGAAAGCAGTACTTC.

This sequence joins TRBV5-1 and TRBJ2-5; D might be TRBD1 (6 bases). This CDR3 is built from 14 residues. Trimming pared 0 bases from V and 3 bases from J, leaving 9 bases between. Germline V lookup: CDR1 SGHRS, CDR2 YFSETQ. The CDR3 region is CASSLEGGEETQYF. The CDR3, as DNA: TGCGCCAGCAGCTTGGAAGGGGGTGAAGAGACCCAGTACTTC.

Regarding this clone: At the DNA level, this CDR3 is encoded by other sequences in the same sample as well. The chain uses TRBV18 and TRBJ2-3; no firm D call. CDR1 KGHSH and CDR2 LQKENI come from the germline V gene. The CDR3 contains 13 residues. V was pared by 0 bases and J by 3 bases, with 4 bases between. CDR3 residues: CASSPPSTDTQYF. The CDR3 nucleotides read TGTGCCAGCTCACCACCGTCGACAGATACGCAGTATTTT.

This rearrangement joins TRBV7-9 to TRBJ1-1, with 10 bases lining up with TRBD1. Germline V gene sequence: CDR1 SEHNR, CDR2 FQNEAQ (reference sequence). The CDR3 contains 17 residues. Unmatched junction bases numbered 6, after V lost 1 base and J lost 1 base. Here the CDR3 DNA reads TGTGCCAGCAGCTTAGATCCGGGACAGGGGCAGAACACTGAAGCTTTCTTT. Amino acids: CASSLDPGQGQNTEAFF.

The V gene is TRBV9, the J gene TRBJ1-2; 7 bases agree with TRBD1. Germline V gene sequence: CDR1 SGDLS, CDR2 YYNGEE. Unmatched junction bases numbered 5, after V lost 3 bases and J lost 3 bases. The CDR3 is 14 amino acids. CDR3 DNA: TGTGCCAGCAGCGAGACCGACAGGGACTATGGCTACACCTTC. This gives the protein CASSETDRDYGYTF.

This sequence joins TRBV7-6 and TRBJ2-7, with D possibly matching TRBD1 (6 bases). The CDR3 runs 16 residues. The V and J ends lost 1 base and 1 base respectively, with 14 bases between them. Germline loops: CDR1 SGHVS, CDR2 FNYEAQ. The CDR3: CASSLGVGTPSYEQYF. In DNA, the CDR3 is TGTGCCAGCAGCTTAGGAGTCGGGACACCGTCCTACGAGCAGTACTTC.

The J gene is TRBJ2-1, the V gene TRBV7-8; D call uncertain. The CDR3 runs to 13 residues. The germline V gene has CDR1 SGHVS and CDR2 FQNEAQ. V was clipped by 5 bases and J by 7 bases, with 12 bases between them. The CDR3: CASSPSRWNEQFF. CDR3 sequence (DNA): TGTGCCAGCAGCCCAAGTCGGTGGAATGAGCAGTTCTTC.

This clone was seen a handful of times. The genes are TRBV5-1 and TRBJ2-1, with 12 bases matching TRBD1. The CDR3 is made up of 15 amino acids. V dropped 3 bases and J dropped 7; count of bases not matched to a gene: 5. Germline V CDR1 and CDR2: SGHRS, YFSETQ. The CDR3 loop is CASSWGTGGLNEQFF. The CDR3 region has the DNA TGCGCCAGCAGCTGGGGGACAGGGGGCTTGAATGAGCAGTTCTTC.

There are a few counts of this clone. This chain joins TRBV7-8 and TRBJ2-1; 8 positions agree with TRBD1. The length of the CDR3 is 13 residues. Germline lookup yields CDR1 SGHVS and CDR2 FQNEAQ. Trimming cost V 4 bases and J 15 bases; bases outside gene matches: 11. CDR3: CASSSRDRGQRFF. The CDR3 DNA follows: TGTGCCAGCAGCTCACGCGACAGGGGCCAAAGGTTCTTC.

The CDR3 sequence is CASSPWGRGNTGELFF. CDR3 coding DNA: TGTGCCAGCAGCCCGTGGGGGAGGGGGAACACCGGGGAGCTGTTTTTT. J is TRBJ2-2 and V is TRBV25-1; 7 bases are shared with TRBD2. This CDR3 is 16 amino acids long. The trim removed 6 bases at V and 1 base at J, leaving 8 bases unmatched. The germline V gene encodes CDR1 MGHDK and CDR2 SYGVNS.

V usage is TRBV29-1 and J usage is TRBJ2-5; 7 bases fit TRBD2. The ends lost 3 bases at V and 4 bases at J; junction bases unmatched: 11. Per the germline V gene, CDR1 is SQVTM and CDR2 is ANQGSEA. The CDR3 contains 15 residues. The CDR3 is CSVDSLGGVGETQYF. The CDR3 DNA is TGCAGCGTTGATTCCCTGGGAGGGGTCGGAGAGACCCAGTACTTC. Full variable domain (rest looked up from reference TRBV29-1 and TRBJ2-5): SAVISQKPSRDICQRGTSLTIQCQVDSQVTMMFWYRQQPGQSLTLIATANQGSEATYESGFVIDKFPISRPNLTFSTLTVSNMSPEDSSIYLCSVDSLGGVGETQYFGPGTRLLVL.

The CDR3 sequence: CASSFGGGGWYEQYF. The CDR3, as DNA: TGTGCCAGCAGCTTCGGGGGCGGGGGTTGGTACGAGCAGTACTTC. This sequence joins TRBV11-2 and TRBJ2-7, with a tentative D call TRBD2 (7 bases). The CDR3 length is 15 residues. Germline values: CDR1 SGHAT, CDR2 FQNNGV. V shed 3 bases and J shed 4 bases, with 16 bases lying between them. The whole variable domain, filled in from reference TRBV11-2 and TRBJ2-7, reads EAGVAQSPRYKIIEKRQSVAFWCNPISGHATLYWYQQILGQGPKLLIQFQNNGVVDDSQLPKDRFSAERLKGVDSTLKIQPAKLEDSAVYLCASSFGGGGWYEQYFGPGTRLTVT.